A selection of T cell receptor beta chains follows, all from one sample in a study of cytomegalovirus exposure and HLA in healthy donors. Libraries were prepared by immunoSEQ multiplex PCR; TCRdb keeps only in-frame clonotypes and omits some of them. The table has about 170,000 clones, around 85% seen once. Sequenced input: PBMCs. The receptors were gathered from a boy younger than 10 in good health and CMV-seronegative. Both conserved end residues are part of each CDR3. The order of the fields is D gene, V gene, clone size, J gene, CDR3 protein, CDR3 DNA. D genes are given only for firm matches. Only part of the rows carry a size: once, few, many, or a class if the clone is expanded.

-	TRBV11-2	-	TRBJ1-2	CASSNRQANYGYTF	TGTGCCAGCAGCAACCGACAAGCTAACTATGGCTACACCTTC
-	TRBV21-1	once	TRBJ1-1	CASSKGRQGDSPMNTEAFF	TGTGCCAGCAGCAAGGGGAGGCAGGGGGACAGCCCAATGAACACTGAAGCTTTCTTT
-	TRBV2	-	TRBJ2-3	CASSRERTSTDTQYF	TGTGCCAGCAGCAGAGAAAGGACTAGCACAGATACGCAGTATTTT
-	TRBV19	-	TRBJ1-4	CASSIRGRGNEKLFF	TGTGCCAGTAGTATACGTGGGAGGGGAAATGAAAAACTGTTTTTT
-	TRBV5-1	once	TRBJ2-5	CASSLALGLEAQYF	TGCGCCAGCAGCTTGGCCTTGGGGTTGGAGGCCCAGTACTTC
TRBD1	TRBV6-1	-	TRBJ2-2	CAPKQGQGRSGELFF	TGTGCCCCCAAGCAGGGACAGGGGAGGTCGGGGGAGCTGTTTTTT
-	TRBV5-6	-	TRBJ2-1	CASGITGTKYNEQFF	TGTGCCAGCGGGATCACGGGAACAAAGTACAATGAGCAGTTCTTC
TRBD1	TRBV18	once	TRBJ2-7	CASSSGQGAFYEQYF	TGTGCCAGCTCATCGGGACAGGGGGCCTTCTACGAGCAGTACTTC
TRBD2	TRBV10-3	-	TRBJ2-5	CAISDGTSGKIQETQYF	TGTGCCATCAGTGATGGGACTAGCGGGAAGATCCAAGAGACCCAGTACTTC
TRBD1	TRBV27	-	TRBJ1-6	CASSGRGRSSSPLHF	TGTGCCAGCAGTGGCAGGGGGCGTTCGAGTTCACCCCTCCACTTT
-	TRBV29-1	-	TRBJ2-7	CSAIPRGASYEQYF	TGCAGCGCCATCCCCAGGGGGGCCTCCTACGAGCAGTACTTC
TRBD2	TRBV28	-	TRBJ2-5	CASSLEIRTSGQETQYF	TGTGCCAGCAGTTTAGAAATCCGTACTAGCGGACAAGAGACCCAGTACTTC
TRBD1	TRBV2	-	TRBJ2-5	CASAVQGVGETQYF	TGTGCCAGCGCCGTCCAGGGGGTAGGAGAGACCCAGTACTTC
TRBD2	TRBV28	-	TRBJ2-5	CASSSTRLAGVQETQYF	TGTGCCAGCAGTTCCACAAGACTAGCGGGCGTACAAGAGACCCAGTACTTC
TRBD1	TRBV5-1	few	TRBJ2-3	CASSLTGADADTQYF	TGCGCCAGCAGCTTGACAGGGGCGGATGCGGATACGCAGTATTTT
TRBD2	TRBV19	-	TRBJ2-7	CASSWSTFGVLAGDVRNHEQYF	TGTGCCAGTAGTTGGTCTACGTTCGGGGTACTAGCGGGAGACGTTCGGAATCACGAGCAGTACTTC
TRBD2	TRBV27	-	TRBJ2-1	CASISGGGAGCEQFF	TGTGCCAGCATTAGCGGCGGGGGGGCCGGGTGTGAGCAGTTCTTC
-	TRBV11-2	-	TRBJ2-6	CASSPRRQTSGANVLTF	TGTGCCAGCAGCCCGCGACGACAGACCTCTGGGGCCAACGTCCTGACTTTC
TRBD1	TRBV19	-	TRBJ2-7	CASSIRDSEREQYF	TGTGCCAGTAGTATAAGGGACAGTGAACGCGAGCAGTACTTC
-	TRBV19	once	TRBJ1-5	CASSIRRGVDQPQHF	TGTGCCAGTAGTATTAGGAGGGGCGTCGATCAGCCCCAGCATTTT
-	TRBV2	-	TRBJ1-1	CASSYPTVGTEAFF	TGTGCCAGCAGCTACCCAACCGTTGGCACTGAAGCTTTCTTT
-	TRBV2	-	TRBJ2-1	CASTRSYNEQFF	TGTGCCAGCACCCGTTCCTACAATGAGCAGTTCTTC
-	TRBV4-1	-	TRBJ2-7	CASSVPGPTYEQYF	TGCGCCAGCAGCGTACCGGGTCCAACCTACGAGCAGTACTTC
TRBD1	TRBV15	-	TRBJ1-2	CATSRVLLDRGGSYGYTF	TGTGCCACCAGCAGAGTCCTGCTGGACAGGGGAGGGTCGTATGGCTACACCTTC
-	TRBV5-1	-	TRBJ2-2	CASSWQGSGELFF	TGCGCCAGCAGCTGGCAGGGTTCCGGGGAGCTGTTTTTT
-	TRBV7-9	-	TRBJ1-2	CASSPKYGGGGYTF	TGTGCCAGCAGCCCGAAATACGGGGGAGGTGGCTACACCTTC
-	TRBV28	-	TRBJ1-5	CASSLSLDQPQHF	TGTGCCAGCAGTTTATCATTAGATCAGCCCCAGCATTTT
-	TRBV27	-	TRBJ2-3	CASSRSTDTQYF	TGTGCCAGCAGCAGGTCCACAGATACGCAGTATTTT
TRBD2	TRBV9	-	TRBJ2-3	CASSVGLAGGLYTDTQYF	TGTGCCAGCAGCGTAGGACTAGCGGGGGGGCTTTACACAGATACGCAGTATTTT
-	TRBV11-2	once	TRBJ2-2	CASSSWEGAGELFF	TGTGCCAGCAGCTCATGGGAGGGGGCCGGGGAGCTGTTTTTT
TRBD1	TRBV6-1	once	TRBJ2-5	CASSEDRGWGETQYF	TGTGCCAGCAGTGAGGACAGGGGGTGGGGGGAGACCCAGTACTTC
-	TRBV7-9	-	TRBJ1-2	CSSSLIPSPYGYTF	TGTTCCAGCAGCTTAATACCCAGTCCCTATGGCTACACCTTC
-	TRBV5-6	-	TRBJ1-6	CASSLTGSPLHF	TGTGCCAGCAGCCTTACCGGTTCACCCCTCCACTTT
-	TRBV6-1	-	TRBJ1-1	CASSLIDNTEAFF	TGTGCCAGCAGTCTAATAGATAACACTGAAGCTTTCTTT
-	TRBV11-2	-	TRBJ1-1	CASTSSNTEAFF	TGTGCCAGCACTTCCTCGAACACTGAAGCTTTCTTT
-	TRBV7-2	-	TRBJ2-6	CASSPEGTGANVLTF	TGTGCCAGCAGCCCGGAGGGCACTGGGGCCAACGTCCTGACTTTC
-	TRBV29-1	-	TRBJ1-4	CSPPQQGGKFGEKLFF	TGCAGCCCACCCCAGCAGGGTGGGAAATTCGGTGAAAAACTGTTTTTT
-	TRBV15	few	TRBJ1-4	CATSRETATNEKLFF	TGTGCCACCAGCAGAGAAACAGCAACTAATGAAAAACTGTTTTTT
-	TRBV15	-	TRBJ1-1	CATSRDTGNTEAFF	TGTGCCACCAGCAGAGATACGGGGAACACTGAAGCTTTCTTT
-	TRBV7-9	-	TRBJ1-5	CSSSPGLNQPQHF	TGTTCCAGCAGTCCGGGACTAAATCAGCCCCAGCATTTT
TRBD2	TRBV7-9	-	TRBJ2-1	CASSPREGTYNEQFF	TGTGCCAGCAGCCCGCGGGAGGGTACCTACAATGAGCAGTTCTTC
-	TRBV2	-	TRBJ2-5	CASSESVLEETQYF	TGTGCCAGCAGTGAATCGGTTCTCGAAGAGACCCAGTACTTC
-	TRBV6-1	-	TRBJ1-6	CAVSFGAEHSPLHF	TGTGCCGTCTCTTTTGGGGCAGAGCATTCACCCCTCCACTTT
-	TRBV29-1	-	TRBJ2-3	CSVEDIPRGFPLFTQYF	TGCAGCGTTGAAGATATCCCACGGGGGTTCCCCCTCTTTACGCAGTATTTT
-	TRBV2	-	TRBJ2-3	CASSENLAWTDTQYF	TGTGCCAGCAGTGAGAACCTAGCTTGGACAGATACGCAGTATTTT
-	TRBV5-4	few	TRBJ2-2	CASSPSGRRGTGELFF	TGTGCCAGCAGCCCCTCCGGGAGACGGGGCACCGGGGAGCTGTTTTTT
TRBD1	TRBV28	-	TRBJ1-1	CASSWIRGRRNTEAFF	TGTGCCAGCAGTTGGATCAGGGGGCGCCGGAACACTGAAGCTTTCTTT
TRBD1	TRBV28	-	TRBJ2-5	CASSLRDRVQETQYF	TGTGCCAGCAGTTTACGTGACAGGGTACAGGAGACCCAGTACTTC
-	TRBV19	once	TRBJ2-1	CASSIPAGTYNEQFF	TGTGCCAGTAGTATACCAGCGGGTACCTACAATGAGCAGTTCTTC
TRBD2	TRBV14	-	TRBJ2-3	CASSLRREGTDTQYF	TGTGCCAGCAGCCTTCGGCGGGAGGGCACAGATACGCAGTATTTT
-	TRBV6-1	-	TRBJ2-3	CASRPGGWSTDTQYF	TGTGCCAGCAGGCCAGGCGGGTGGAGCACAGATACGCAGTATTTT
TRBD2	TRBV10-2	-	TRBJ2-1	CASSESIPREFTPFF	TGCGCCAGCAGTGAGTCGATCCCGCGGGAGTTCACTCCGTTCTTC
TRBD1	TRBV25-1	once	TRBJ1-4	CASSGMTGEKLFF	TGTGCCAGCAGTGGTATGACAGGGGAAAAACTGTTTTTT
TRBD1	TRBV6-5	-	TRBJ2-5	CASNVDRYQETQYF	TGTGCCAGCAACGTGGACAGGTACCAAGAGACCCAGTACTTC
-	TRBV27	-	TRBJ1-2	CASSLLRGRAYTF	TGTGCCAGCAGTTTACTCAGGGGAAGGGCCTACACCTTC
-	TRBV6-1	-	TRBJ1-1	CASSTYRWMNTEAFF	TGTGCCAGCAGTACTTACAGGTGGATGAACACTGAAGCTTTCTTT
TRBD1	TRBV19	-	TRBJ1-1	CATSRWTGGYMNTEAFF	TGTGCCACTTCACGGTGGACAGGGGGATACATGAACACTGAAGCTTTCTTT